These 23 T cell receptor beta chains originate from one sample sequenced in a study of blood T cell repertoires in COVID-19. Only in-frame clones appear in the TCRdb table, and some are missing; sequencing was by immunoSEQ multiplex PCR. The data contain a few hundred thousand clones, more than 70% of them singletons. Material for sequencing was peripheral blood. These receptors all stem from a woman aged 80 or over with acute or convalescent COVID-19.

The chain is built from TRBV29-1 and TRBJ1-2; the D gene is possibly TRBD1 (5 bases). Trimming shortened V by 7 bases and J by 7 bases, and 16 bases separated the two germline ends. Germline loops: CDR1 SQVTM, CDR2 ANQGSEA. This CDR3 has 12 residues. In nucleotides, the CDR3 is TGCAGCGGGAATACTCAGGGTCTTGGCTACACCTTC. Its translation is CSGNTQGLGYTF. The full variable domain, in which reference TRBV29-1 and TRBJ1-2 provide the parts outside the CDR3, is SAVISQKPSRDICQRGTSLTIQCQVDSQVTMMFWYRQQPGQSLTLIATANQGSEATYESGFVIDKFPISRPNLTFSTLTVSNMSPEDSSIYLCSGNTQGLGYTFGSGTRLTVV.

Concerning this clone itself: Within the sample, other DNA sequences also encode this same CDR3. The chain has TRBV6-5 and TRBJ2-5; TRBD1 matches 10 bases. V shed 6 bases, J shed 5 bases, and the junction held 3 bases outside the gene matches. This CDR3 spans 13 amino acids. Germline CDR1 MNHEY, CDR2 SVGAGI. CDR3 coding DNA: TGTGCCAGCAGGCTGGGACAGGGGGAGACCCAGTACTTC. It translates to CASRLGQGETQYF.

This clone was recorded once. The rearrangement uses TRBV28 and TRBJ2-7, with a possible D match to TRBD1 (6 bases). Deletions cut 8 bases from V and 3 bases from J, with 17 bases between. The CDR3 is 14 residues long. Germline V lookup: CDR1 MDHEN, CDR2 SYDVKM. The CDR3 protein is CASLPQGPYYEQYF. CDR3 sequence (DNA): TGTGCCAGCCTCCCTCAGGGGCCCTACTACGAGCAGTACTTC.

The sample holds one count of this clone. This sequence joins TRBV6-1 and TRBJ1-2; D gene unclear. Germline CDR1 reads MNHNS; CDR2 reads SASEGT. V dropped 3 bases and J dropped 4 bases, with 9 bases sitting between them. This CDR3 is 13 amino acids long. CDR3: CASSDHFAYGYTF. The CDR3, as DNA: TGTGCCAGCAGTGACCACTTTGCCTATGGCTACACCTTC.

This chain connects TRBV3-1 (or the pseudogene TRBV3-2) to TRBJ2-3, with TRBD2 matching over 15 bases. J was trimmed by 3 bases and V by 4 bases; bases with no gene match: 5. The CDR3 has 17 residues. Germline V CDR1 and CDR2: LGHDT, YNNKEL (reference sequence). CDR3 coding DNA: TGTGCCAGCAGCCGGACTAGCGGGGGGGCCGGGACAGATACGCAGTATTTT. Its translation: CASSRTSGGAGTDTQYF.

The J gene is TRBJ2-3, the V gene TRBV7-6, with a weak D call TRBD2 (6 bases). The germline V gene has CDR1 SGHVS and CDR2 FNYEAQ. This CDR3 is built from 15 residues. The ends were cut back, 5 bases at V and 3 bases at J, with 15 bases in the middle. The CDR3, as DNA: TGTGCCAGCAGCATTCTGGGGGGAGTTACAGATACGCAGTATTTT. The encoded protein is CASSILGGVTDTQYF.

In its sample, this clone was seen a few times. This chain connects TRBV3-1 (or the pseudogene TRBV3-2) to TRBJ1-5; D ambiguous. The length of the CDR3 is 13 residues. Germline CDR1 LGHDT, CDR2 YNNKEL (reference sequence). Trimming stripped 5 bases from V and 3 bases from J, with 8 bases between. CDR3 in amino acids: CASSEGLNQPQHF. The CDR3, as DNA: TGTGCCAGCAGCGAAGGGCTCAATCAGCCCCAGCATTTT.

The V call is TRBV5-1, the J call TRBJ1-4; D ambiguous. Trimming took 0 bases from V and 1 from J, leaving 16 bases between them. This CDR3 region has 18 residues. Germline V gives CDR1 SGHRS, CDR2 YFSETQ. The CDR3 here is CASSLDSRRFRTNEKLFF. The CDR3 region has the DNA TGCGCCAGCAGCTTGGACAGCCGGAGGTTCAGAACTAATGAAAAACTGTTTTTT.

As DNA, the CDR3 is TGTGCCAGCAGTTCGGCCCAGGGGAACTACGAGCAGTACTTC. It translates to CASSSAQGNYEQYF. The rearrangement uses TRBV6-5 and TRBJ2-7, with TRBD1 as a possible D gene (6 bases). Germline CDR1 MNHEY, CDR2 SVGAGI. Deletions cut 4 bases from V and 3 bases from J, with 13 bases between. The CDR3 sequence is 14 residues long.

This chain connects TRBV6-5 to TRBJ2-1, with 7 bases fitting TRBD1. The CDR3 length is 14 residues. J gave up 8 bases and V 0 bases, and 4 bases lay outside the gene matches. CDR1 and CDR2 (germline): MNHEY, SVGAGI. The CDR3 region is CASSYSFTGDEQFF. The CDR3 coding sequence is TGTGCCAGCAGTTACTCCTTCACAGGGGATGAGCAGTTCTTC.

The chain links TRBV5-4 to TRBJ1-3; TRBD1 aligns across 9 bases. Germline loops: CDR1 SGHNT, CDR2 YYREEE (reference sequence). The CDR3 is 14 residues long. V lost 5 bases, J lost 3 bases, and 3 bases stayed unmatched. CDR3 DNA: TGTGCCAGCAGTCGGGACAGGGATGGAAACACCATATATTTT. As protein: CASSRDRDGNTIYF.

CDR3 coding DNA: TGTGCCAGCAGCCCCGGACTAGCCGCCCACAATGAGCAGTTCTTC. Amino acid sequence: CASSPGLAAHNEQFF. This chain uses TRBV2 with TRBJ2-1; the match to TRBD2 covers 8 bases. Germline CDR1 reads SNHLY; CDR2 reads FYNNEI. The CDR3 loop spans 15 amino acids. J was trimmed by 5 bases and V by 6 bases; bases with no gene match: 9. Full variable domain (remainder filled in from reference TRBV2 and TRBJ2-1): EPEVTQTPSHQVTQMGQEVILRCVPISNHLYFYWYRQILGQKVEFLVSFYNNEISEKSEIFDDQFSVERPDGSNFTLKIRSTKLEDSAMYFCASSPGLAAHNEQFFGPGTRLTVL.

The sample holds a few counts of this clone. The sample has other DNA sequences that encode this CDR3 too. The genes are TRBV7-9 and TRBJ2-1; TRBD2 matches at 13 bases. Trimming took 5 bases from V and 7 from J; bases not matched to a gene: 5. Germline V lookup: CDR1 SEHNR, CDR2 FQNEAQ (reference sequence). CDR3 size: 15 residues. CDR3 region: CASSQRTSGGNEQFF. The CDR3 DNA sequence: TGTGCCAGCAGCCAACGGACTAGCGGGGGAAATGAGCAGTTCTTC.

J is TRBJ2-1 and V is TRBV19; the match to TRBD2 covers 7 bases. The germline CDR1 and CDR2 sequences are LNHDA and SQIVND (reference sequence). The CDR3 consists of 16 residues. V trimming: 5 bases; J trimming: 7 bases; junction bases outside the gene matches: 14. CDR3 DNA: TGTGCCAGTAGTCCCTTTGGGGGGGTGGTCCTAAATGAGCAGTTCTTC. It is translated as CASSPFGGVVLNEQFF.

V usage is TRBV7-2 and J usage is TRBJ2-2; D may be TRBD1 (6 bases). This CDR3 has 15 residues. V dropped 3 bases and J dropped 1 base, with 9 bases sitting between them. In germline, CDR1 is SGHTA, CDR2 FQGNSA. CDR3 in DNA: TGTGCCAGCAGCTTCCTACAGGGGAACACCGGGGAGCTGTTTTTT. Amino acids: CASSFLQGNTGELFF.

This sequence joins TRBV3-1 (or the pseudogene TRBV3-2) and TRBJ1-2; D is unclear. This CDR3 region has 16 residues. Per germline, CDR1 LGHDT and CDR2 YNNKEL (reference sequence). V was shortened by 1 base and J by 2 bases, with 14 bases between the two germline ends. CDR3 protein: CASSQGSPVANYGYTF. The CDR3 nucleotides are TGTGCCAGCAGCCAAGGCTCTCCAGTAGCAAACTATGGCTACACCTTC.

The chain combines TRBV7-9 with TRBJ1-1; D remains ambiguous. CDR1 is SEHNR, CDR2 FQNEAQ, per germline (reference sequence). V gave up 2 bases and J gave up 5 bases, with 12 bases separating them. The CDR3 has 14 amino acids. CDR3 bases: TGTGCCAGCAGCTTACGGGAGGCATTAACTGAAGCTTTCTTT. It is translated as CASSLREALTEAFF.

The chain is built from TRBV7-3 and TRBJ1-1; D ambiguous. Deletions cut 2 bases from V and 0 bases from J, with 13 bases between. The CDR3 covers 16 residues. CDR1 is SGHTA and CDR2 is FQGTGA in the germline V gene. The CDR3 here is CASSLENRLMNTEAFF. As DNA, the CDR3 is TGTGCCAGCAGCTTAGAGAACCGACTTATGAACACTGAAGCTTTCTTT.

This chain joins TRBV5-5 and TRBJ2-7, with 8 bases aligning to TRBD1. The V and J ends lost 1 base and 6 bases, in that order; junction bases with no gene match: 9. Germline CDR1 and CDR2: SGHKS and YYEKEE (reference sequence). The CDR3 runs to 15 residues. CDR3 sequence: CASSLSGAGGFEQYF. Written as DNA, the CDR3 is TGTGCCAGCAGCTTGTCAGGGGCAGGGGGCTTCGAGCAGTACTTC.

Only one count was recorded for this clone. The chain combines TRBV27 with TRBJ2-7; no clear D. V shed 6 bases and J shed 7 bases, with 16 bases lying between them. The CDR3 is 13 amino acids. Germline lookup yields CDR1 MNHEY and CDR2 SMNVEV (reference sequence). CDR3 residues: CASSPRTYLEQYF. As DNA, the CDR3 is TGTGCCAGCAGCCCACGAACTTACTTAGAGCAGTACTTC.

This sequence joins TRBV28 and TRBJ1-5; D is perhaps TRBD1 (5 bases). V dropped 2 bases and J dropped 4 bases, with 9 bases sitting between them. This CDR3 comprises 14 residues. From germline, CDR1 is MDHEN and CDR2 SYDVKM. The CDR3 loop is CASSLVTDNQPQHF. In DNA, the CDR3 is TGTGCCAGCAGTTTAGTGACAGATAATCAGCCCCAGCATTTT.

V usage is TRBV11-3 and J usage is TRBJ2-1, with 9 bases that match TRBD1. Germline trimming cut 2 bases from V and 5 bases from J; bases unmatched to any gene: 10. This CDR3 is 17 amino acids long. CDR1 is SGHNT, CDR2 YENEEA, per germline. The CDR3 sequence: CASSLIQTGGRNNEQFF. CDR3 DNA sequence: TGTGCCAGCAGCTTAATACAGACAGGGGGGAGGAACAATGAGCAGTTCTTC.

The CDR3 nucleotides read TGTGCCAGCAGCCCCGGGGACAGCTACTACGAGCAGTACTTC. Protein sequence: CASSPGDSYYEQYF. J is TRBJ2-7 and V is TRBV11-3, with 7 bases identical to TRBD1. Trimming took 5 bases from V and 3 from J; bases not matched to a gene: 7. The length of the CDR3 is 14 residues. Germline V lookup: CDR1 SGHNT, CDR2 YENEEA.